This TCR beta chain was identified in a study of blood T cell repertoires in COVID-19 (dated by TCRdb to the early 2020s). Describing the broader study: Samples from collaborators originated in the United States, Italy and Spain and spanned both the acute and convalescent phases of COVID-19. The material from the prospective study consisted of cDNA or gDNA derived from T cells, B-cell-depleted T cells, or PBMCs. Deeply sampled blood TCRbeta repertoires from subjects exposed to, actively infected with, or recovered from COVID-19 were included in the dataset. The repertoires were released in a freely available public database intended as a resource for research on the immune response to SARS-CoV-2. Samples were obtained from the ongoing ImmuneRACE study (first 160 participants) and from some 1,300 subjects provided by 6 global collaborators. Sample metadata almost always included a de-identified subject ID, COVID-19 status, age in years and sex. Where available, HLA class I and class II types were taken from metadata supplied by the sample provider and were not determined by assay-based typing.

Via the germline V gene, CDR1 is SGHTA and CDR2 FQGTGA. Trimming accounts for 5 bases at V and 1 base at J, while the number of junction bases matched to no gene is 15. CDR3 length: 18 amino acids, cysteine to phenylalanine. Just CDR3 DNA is preserved here, 54 bases in frame from base 1. The study at large found these results: How much clinical and demographic metadata was included differed by source and by participant, and the metadata was provided uncurated.

TCRbeta CDR3 regions were amplified from genomic DNA by means of the immunoSEQ Assay, a bias-controlled multiplex PCR. The authors processed their data as follows. Nucleated cell counts per sample were estimated from amplification of reference gene primers within the assay. To quantify the absolute abundance of each unique TCRbeta CDR3 rearrangement, sequence reads were collapsed and filtered. For each sample, productive Simpson clonality was calculated as the square root of Simpson's diversity index over productive rearrangements. TCRdb stores this immuneACCESS table with in-frame sequences only. Part of the clones is absent; in the studies checked, under half of the shortfall reflects unresolved V genes, and no reason is known for the rest. V and J calls and clone size follow that table, whereas D and trimming were derived from the DNA. The sample data list approximately 200,000 clones, and 85% to 90% of these were observed just once. Roughly 3.7% of the sample is in the top ten clones.

About this clone: Its antigen is still unknown. Base qualities are not recorded, but no much larger clone differs from it by a single base.

Enrolling through a virtual design, the prospective study's participants ranged in age from roughly 18 to 89 years and lived across approximately 25 United States geographic areas. In the prospective study, cohorts were assigned on the basis of participant-reported clinical history obtained from a screening survey and a study questionnaire. Mobile phlebotomists in the prospective study collected whole blood, serum and a nasopharyngeal or oropharyngeal swab from every participant. Prospective study participants could optionally give additional blood draws and questionnaires over an approximately two-month period. Before DNA extraction, prospective study blood samples were shipped either frozen or at room temperature.

The V and J genes are TRBV7-3 and TRBJ1-2; 8 bases in between match TRBD1. The source material was PBMCs or T cells enriched from blood (not recorded which). The receptor was isolated from a woman younger than 30 in a cohort exposed to, infected with or recovered from COVID-19 (not recorded which). The CDR3 region reads CASSPSTDREGDNYGYTF. The nucleotide sequence is TGTGCCAGCAGCCCGTCGACGGACAGGGAAGGGGATAACTATGGCTACACCTTC.